A selection of T cell receptor beta chains follows, all from one sample in a study of blood T cell repertoires in COVID-19. TCRdb's copy holds only in-frame clones and misses some; the assay was immunoSEQ multiplex PCR. This table holds about 180,000 clones, about 88% found once. Specimen: peripheral blood. The receptors stem from a woman under 40 with active or convalescent COVID-19. CDR3s include the opening cysteine and the closing phenylalanine or tryptophan. A D gene is named only where the DNA matches it firmly. Not every row has a clone size; where given, it reads once, few, many or a size class.

CDR3 length	clone size	V gene	J gene	D gene	CDR3 DNA	CDR3 protein
14	.	TRBV28	TRBJ1-2	.	TGTGCCAGTTCAACGGACAGCTTAAACTATGGCTACACCTTC	CASSTDSLNYGYTF
14	.	TRBV19	TRBJ2-6	.	TGTGCCAGTAGTTCCCCGGCTGGGGCCAACGTCCTGACTTTC	CASSSPAGANVLTF
16	few	TRBV3-1/TRBV3-2	TRBJ1-4	.	TGTGCCAGCAGCCCATCCACGGGTGGGGGGAATGAAAAACTGTTTTTT	CASSPSTGGGNEKLFF
14	.	TRBV5-1	TRBJ1-2	.	.	CASSLVGQGNGYTF
12	.	TRBV7-9	TRBJ1-2	.	TGTGCCAGCAGCTTCTCAGGCGATGGCTACACCTTC	CASSFSGDGYTF
15	.	TRBV7-7	TRBJ2-3	TRBD2	TGTGCTAGCAGCTTATCTGGACTAGCGGGAGATACGCAGTATTTT	CASSLSGLAGDTQYF
17	.	TRBV18	TRBJ1-4	TRBD1	TGTGCCAGCTCACCACCGGGACTACAGGGGGCTAGTGAAAAACTGTTTTTT	CASSPPGLQGASEKLFF
16	.	TRBV27	TRBJ2-5	TRBD1	TGTGCCAGCAGTTCCTGGACAGGGTTGGCCCAAGAGACCCAGTACTTC	CASSSWTGLAQETQYF
14	.	TRBV18	TRBJ1-3	.	TGTGCCAGCTCCCCAGGGAGCTCTGGAAACACCATATATTTT	CASSPGSSGNTIYF
15	.	TRBV3-1/TRBV3-2	TRBJ1-3	TRBD1	TGTGCCAGCAGCCAAGCCCGGACAGGGGTAAACACCATATATTTT	CASSQARTGVNTIYF
16	.	TRBV11-2	TRBJ2-1	TRBD1	TGTGCCAGCAGCTCTTTGGATGGACAGGGTTGGAATGAGCAGTTCTTC	CASSSLDGQGWNEQFF
14	.	TRBV9	TRBJ1-5	.	TGTGCCAGCAGCGCCCTCTCTTCGGGTCAGCCCCAGCATTTT	CASSALSSGQPQHF
14	.	TRBV2	TRBJ2-1	.	TGTGCCAGCAGTTTTAGTCCAGGGCCCAATGAGCAGTTCTTC	CASSFSPGPNEQFF
15	once	TRBV11-2	TRBJ2-2	TRBD2	TGTGCCAGCAGCTACGGGGGGGCGAACACCGGGGAGCTGTTTTTT	CASSYGGANTGELFF
18	.	TRBV28	TRBJ2-7	TRBD1	TGTGCCAGCAGTTTATCCACCCGACAGGGGAGTAGGTCCTACGAGCAGTACTTC	CASSLSTRQGSRSYEQYF
16	.	TRBV30	TRBJ2-6	.	TGTGCCTGGAGTAGAGGTAAAAGCTCTGGGGCCAACGTCCTGACTTTC	CAWSRGKSSGANVLTF
14	.	TRBV11-3	TRBJ2-2	.	TGTGCCAGCAGCTTAGTCGCGGGCAACGGGGAGCTGTTTTTT	CASSLVAGNGELFF
14	.	TRBV7-9	TRBJ2-7	TRBD2	TGTGCCAGCAGCACCCGGGAGGTGGCCTACGAGCAGTACTTC	CASSTREVAYEQYF
16	.	TRBV5-4	TRBJ2-3	.	TGTGCCAGCAGACTCATTACAGGATTCAGCACAGATACGCAGTATTTT	CASRLITGFSTDTQYF
17	.	TRBV3-1/TRBV3-2	TRBJ1-1	.	TGTGCCAGCAGCCTAGACGGCCACAGGGCCACGAACACTGAAGCTTTCTTT	CASSLDGHRATNTEAFF
14	.	TRBV7-9	TRBJ1-2	.	TGTGCCAGCAGCAAAGGGGAGGGGGTGAATGGCTACACCTTC	CASSKGEGVNGYTF
15	.	TRBV9	TRBJ2-2	TRBD1	TGTGCCAGCAGCTTCGGGACAGGGGACACCGGGGAGCTGTTTTTT	CASSFGTGDTGELFF
14	medium-sized	TRBV6-5	TRBJ2-7	.	TGTGCCAGCAGTTACTCCCGACATTACTACGAGCAGTACTTC	CASSYSRHYYEQYF
16	.	TRBV11-2	TRBJ2-7	TRBD2	TGTGCCAGCAGCCTCGGGTGGGGCGGGGGTAGATACGAGCAGTACTTC	CASSLGWGGGRYEQYF
14	.	TRBV9	TRBJ2-1	TRBD1	TGTGCCAGCAGCGTAGCAGGGGGTGGGTATGAGCAGTTCTTC	CASSVAGGGYEQFF
15	few	TRBV15	TRBJ2-7	.	TGTGCCACCAGCAGAGGTTCAGGACTGGCCTACGAGCAGTACTTC	CATSRGSGLAYEQYF
11	.	TRBV29-1	TRBJ2-7	.	TGCAGCGTTGGGCAGACCTACGAGCAGTACTTC	CSVGQTYEQYF
14	.	TRBV5-5	TRBJ2-5	.	TGTGCCAGCACCCCCGGGACAAACCAAGAGACCCAGTACTTC	CASTPGTNQETQYF
16	.	TRBV5-1	TRBJ2-1	TRBD2	TGCGCCAGCAGCCCAATAACTAGCGGGGGGGCCGATGAGCAGTTCTTC	CASSPITSGGADEQFF
16	.	TRBV18	TRBJ2-1	TRBD1	TGTGCCAGCCATCAAGGGGGCCAGACAGGGAGCAATGAGCAGTTCTTC	CASHQGGQTGSNEQFF
13	.	TRBV29-1	TRBJ1-1	.	TGCAGCGTTGGTGGGAGGATGAACACTGAAGCTTTCTTT	CSVGGRMNTEAFF
15	.	TRBV28	TRBJ1-1	TRBD1	TGTGCCAGCAGGGGGGGACAGCCTTCGAACACTGAAGCTTTCTTT	CASRGGQPSNTEAFF
13	.	TRBV12-3/TRBV12-4	TRBJ1-1	TRBD1	TGTGCCAGCAGAAATGACAGGGTAAATGAAGCTTTCTTT	CASRNDRVNEAFF
14	.	TRBV19	TRBJ2-7	TRBD1	TGTGCCAGTAGCGTCCCGACAGGGGGCAACGAGCAGTACTTC	CASSVPTGGNEQYF
16	.	TRBV3-1/TRBV3-2	TRBJ1-1	TRBD1	TGTGCCAGCAGCCCTAAATCGGGACAGGGGGTCCGAGAAGCTTTCTTT	CASSPKSGQGVREAFF
16	.	TRBV5-1	TRBJ1-1	.	TGCGCCAGCAGCGTACTAATTGGGGGGATGAACACTGAAGCTTTCTTT	CASSVLIGGMNTEAFF
16	.	TRBV5-4	TRBJ2-1	.	TGTGCCAGCAGCCTTCACTCGGCAGCGTCCTACAATGAGCAGTTCTTC	CASSLHSAASYNEQFF
14	.	TRBV7-2	TRBJ1-1	TRBD1	TGTGCCAGCAGCCCTTCGGACAGGCCCCTTGAAGCTTTCTTT	CASSPSDRPLEAFF